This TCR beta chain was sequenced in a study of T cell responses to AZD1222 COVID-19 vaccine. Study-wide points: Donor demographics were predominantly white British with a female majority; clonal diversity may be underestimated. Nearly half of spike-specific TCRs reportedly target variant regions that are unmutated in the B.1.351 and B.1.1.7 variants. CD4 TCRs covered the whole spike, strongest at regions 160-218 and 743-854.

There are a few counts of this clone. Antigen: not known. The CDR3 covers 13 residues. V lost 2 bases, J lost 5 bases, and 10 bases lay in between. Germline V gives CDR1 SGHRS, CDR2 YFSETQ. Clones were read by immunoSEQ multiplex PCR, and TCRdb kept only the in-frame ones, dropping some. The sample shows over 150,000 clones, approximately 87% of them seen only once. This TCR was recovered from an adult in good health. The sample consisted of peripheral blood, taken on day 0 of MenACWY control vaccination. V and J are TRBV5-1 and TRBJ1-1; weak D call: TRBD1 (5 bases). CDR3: CASSLQGVTEAFF. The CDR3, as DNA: TGCGCCAGCAGCTTACAAGGGGTGACTGAAGCTTTCTTT. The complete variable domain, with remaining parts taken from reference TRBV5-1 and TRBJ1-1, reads KAGVTQTPRYLIKTRGQQVTLSCSPISGHRSVSWYQQTPGQGLQFLFEYFSETQRNKGNFPGRFSGRQFSNSRSEMNVSTLELGDSALYLCASSLQGVTEAFFGQGTRLTVV.